A selection of T cell receptor beta chains follows, all from one sample in a study of cytomegalovirus exposure and HLA in healthy donors. Using immunoSEQ multiplex PCR, the repertoire was profiled, and TCRdb retains in-frame clones only, with some absent. The sample shows more than 100,000 clones, about two thirds of them seen only once. Sample: PBMCs. These receptor sequences come from a woman in her forties in good health and CMV-seronegative. Each CDR3 is given with its conserved first and last residue. D genes are given only for firm matches. Size tells how often a clone was seen (once, few, many) or the class of an expanded clone, and some rows leave it out.

CDR3 protein	CDR3 DNA	D gene	clone size	V gene	J gene
CASSFYRNTEAFF	TGTGCCAGCAGTTTCTACAGGAACACTGAAGCTTTCTTT	-	-	TRBV27	TRBJ1-1
CASSFGPGGHEQFF	TGTGCCAGCAGTTTCGGACCAGGGGGCCATGAGCAGTTCTTC	TRBD1	-	TRBV6-6	TRBJ2-1
CASRTGLDGYTF	TGTGCCAGCCGGACAGGCCTCGATGGCTACACCTTC	TRBD1	-	TRBV27	TRBJ1-2
CASSIQGSTGELFF	TGTGCCAGTAGTATCCAGGGTAGCACCGGGGAGCTGTTTTTT	-	-	TRBV19	TRBJ2-2
CASSPLSSTYNEQFF	TGTGCCAGCTCACCACTGTCATCTACCTACAATGAGCAGTTCTTC	-	-	TRBV18	TRBJ2-1
CASSLDSGEKLFF	TGTGCCAGCAGCTTAGACAGCGGTGAAAAACTGTTTTTT	-	few	TRBV7-9	TRBJ1-4
CASSLQNSPLHF	TGTGCCAGCAGTCTACAGAATTCACCCCTCCACTTT	-	-	TRBV6-5	TRBJ1-6
CASSLSFGLRNTEAFF	TGCGCCAGCAGCCTTTCCTTCGGACTGAGAAACACTGAAGCTTTCTTT	-	-	TRBV4-3	TRBJ1-1
CASSPGTGGLNEQYF	TGTGCCAGCTCACCGGGGACAGGCGGGTTAAACGAGCAGTACTTC	TRBD1	once	TRBV18	TRBJ2-7
CASTTGGDTQYF	TGTGCCAGCACCACCGGGGGAGATACGCAGTATTTT	-	-	TRBV6-5	TRBJ2-3
CASSLSGTANTEAFF	TGTGCCAGCAGCTTATCCGGGACAGCGAACACTGAAGCTTTCTTT	TRBD1	-	TRBV7-2	TRBJ1-1
CAWSSGTGGKNIQYF	TGTGCCTGGAGTTCGGGCACTGGAGGCAAAAACATTCAGTACTTC	-	-	TRBV30	TRBJ2-4
CASSKGKGYNEQFF	TGTGCCAGCAGTAAAGGAAAGGGGTACAATGAGCAGTTCTTC	-	-	TRBV6-5	TRBJ2-1
CASSLLQGANSGNTIYF	TGCGCCAGCAGCTTGCTACAGGGGGCCAACTCTGGAAACACCATATATTTT	TRBD1	few	TRBV5-1	TRBJ1-3
CASSSGQEYTEAFF	TGTGCCAGCAGCTCCGGACAGGAATACACTGAAGCTTTCTTT	TRBD1	-	TRBV7-9	TRBJ1-1
CASSLESQPQHF	TGTGCCAGCAGCTTAGAGAGTCAGCCCCAGCATTTT	-	once	TRBV7-2	TRBJ1-5
CASSQGALMNTEAFF	TGCGCCAGCAGTCAGGGGGCCCTCATGAACACTGAAGCTTTCTTT	-	-	TRBV23-1	TRBJ1-1
CASSLGDTTNEKLFF	TGTGCCAGCAGCTTAGGGGACACAACTAATGAAAAACTGTTTTTT	-	once	TRBV7-2	TRBJ1-4
CASSLEGTGLRRTYEQYF	TGCGCCAGCAGCTTGGAGGGGACAGGCCTTAGGAGAACCTACGAGCAGTACTTC	TRBD1	-	TRBV5-1	TRBJ2-7
CASSFLYADYGYTF	TGTGCCAGCAGTTTCCTCTATGCCGACTATGGCTACACCTTC	-	-	TRBV6-6	TRBJ1-2
CASSPNRGNQPQHF	TGTGCCAGCAGTCCCAACAGGGGAAATCAGCCCCAGCATTTT	TRBD1	-	TRBV6-6	TRBJ1-5
CASSLTTTGANTGELFF	TGCGCCAGCAGCCTCACTACGACAGGGGCGAACACCGGGGAGCTGTTTTTT	TRBD1	once	TRBV5-1	TRBJ2-2
CASSLGSGTYNEQFF	TGTGCCAGCAGCCTAGGGAGCGGTACCTACAATGAGCAGTTCTTC	-	-	TRBV9	TRBJ2-1
CASSLGLAGTTDTQYF	TGCGCCAGCAGCTTGGGTCTAGCGGGGACCACAGATACGCAGTATTTT	TRBD2	-	TRBV5-1	TRBJ2-3
CASSLTGSRGTEAFF	TGTGCCAGCAGCTTAACAGGGAGTCGGGGCACTGAAGCTTTCTTT	-	-	TRBV7-8	TRBJ1-1
CASRLAGEGEEQYF	TGCGCCAGCAGACTAGCGGGGGAAGGAGAAGAGCAGTACTTC	TRBD2	few	TRBV5-1	TRBJ2-7
CASSVQEPQHF	TGTGCCAGCAGTGTCCAGGAGCCCCAGCATTTT	-	-	TRBV28	TRBJ1-5
CASSSRDRGPRDYGYTF	TGTGCCAGCAGCTCAAGGGACAGGGGGCCAAGGGACTATGGCTACACCTTC	TRBD1	-	TRBV5-6	TRBJ1-2
CASSRGTGRTEAFF	TGTGCCAGCAGCCGAGGGACAGGAAGAACTGAAGCTTTCTTT	TRBD1	-	TRBV28	TRBJ1-1
CASSLDGGNNQPQHF	TGTGCCAGCAGCTTAGACGGGGGAAACAATCAGCCCCAGCATTTT	-	few	TRBV11-2	TRBJ1-5
CASSPGRQTGGTGELFF	TGCGCCAGCAGCCCGGGACGACAGACAGGGGGCACCGGGGAGCTGTTTTTT	TRBD1	once	TRBV5-1	TRBJ2-2
CASSSPWGGTEAFF	TGTGCCAGCAGTTCCCCCTGGGGGGGGACTGAAGCTTTCTTT	-	-	TRBV7-9	TRBJ1-1
CASRRQGDTDTQYF	TGCGCCAGCAGGCGACAGGGGGACACAGATACGCAGTATTTT	TRBD1	few	TRBV5-1	TRBJ2-3
CASRQGNYGYTF	TGTGCCAGTAGACAGGGAAACTATGGCTACACCTTC	TRBD1	-	TRBV28	TRBJ1-2
CASSPLREGQAFF	TGTGCCAGCTCACCTCTCCGGGAGGGGCAAGCTTTCTTT	-	-	TRBV18	TRBJ1-1
CASSLKAASSYEQYF	TGTGCCAGCAGCTTGAAGGCGGCTAGCTCCTACGAGCAGTACTTC	-	few	TRBV28	TRBJ2-7
CASSLRMQGEQYF	TGTGCCAGCAGCTTAAGGATGCAGGGGGAGCAGTATTTT	TRBD1	few	TRBV7-2	TRBJ2-3
CASQTGGDNEQFF	TGCGCCAGCCAGACGGGGGGTGACAATGAGCAGTTCTTC	TRBD2	-	TRBV5-1	TRBJ2-1
CASSLDREGETQYF	TGTGCCAGCAGCTTAGACAGGGAGGGAGAGACCCAGTACTTC	-	-	TRBV7-9	TRBJ2-5
CASSLRPGQDWGGAANTEAFF	TGTGCCAGCAGCTTAAGACCGGGACAGGATTGGGGAGGAGCAGCGAACACTGAAGCTTTCTTT	TRBD1	-	TRBV7-3	TRBJ1-1
CAWSTDLRDRGLWGWGTEAFF	TGTGCCTGGAGTACCGATTTAAGGGACAGGGGCCTCTGGGGATGGGGTACTGAAGCTTTCTTT	TRBD1	-	TRBV30	TRBJ1-1
CASSLSPSGVSGGAGELFF	TGTGCCAGCAGTTTATCCCCAAGCGGTGTTAGCGGGGGGGCCGGGGAGCTGTTTTTT	TRBD2	-	TRBV28	TRBJ2-2
CASRLTGSAYEQYF	TGTGCCAGCAGGCTAACAGGGTCGGCGTACGAGCAGTACTTC	-	-	TRBV6-5	TRBJ2-7
CASSPRGANTGELFF	TGTGCCAGCAGTCCCAGGGGAGCGAACACCGGGGAGCTGTTTTTT	-	-	TRBV27	TRBJ2-2
CASSSGTGVPLYTF	TGTGCCAGCAGTTCCGGGACAGGGGTCCCCCTCTACACCTTC	TRBD1	-	TRBV5-6	TRBJ1-2
CASSYGQVGNTEAFF	TGTGCCAGCAGTTACGGGCAGGTTGGGAACACTGAAGCTTTCTTT	-	once	TRBV6-5	TRBJ1-1
CASSKGGASTDTQYF	TGTGCCAGTAGTAAGGGCGGGGCTAGCACAGATACGCAGTATTTT	-	-	TRBV19	TRBJ2-3
CASSLSGAHEQYF	TGTGCCAGCTCGCTATCTGGAGCTCACGAGCAGTACTTC	-	-	TRBV18	TRBJ2-7
CASIQGNPSTDTQYF	TGTGCCAGCATACAGGGTAACCCTAGCACAGATACGCAGTATTTT	-	-	TRBV6-6	TRBJ2-3
CASSAGVVEQYF	TGTGCCAGCAGCGCCGGTGTAGTCGAGCAGTACTTC	-	once	TRBV7-2	TRBJ2-7
CASSVEQGHGNTIYF	TGTGCCAGCAGCGTAGAACAGGGACATGGAAACACCATATATTTT	-	few	TRBV9	TRBJ1-3
CASSFAGDVMNTEAFF	TGCGCCAGCAGCTTTGCGGGGGACGTCATGAACACTGAAGCTTTCTTT	-	few	TRBV5-1	TRBJ1-1
CASSIRANQPQHF	TGTGCCAGCAGCATCAGGGCGAATCAGCCCCAGCATTTT	-	-	TRBV9	TRBJ1-5
CSVLGDREASSYNEQFF	TGCAGCGTTTTAGGAGACAGGGAGGCGTCTTCCTACAATGAGCAGTTCTTC	-	-	TRBV29-1	TRBJ2-1
CAISVGLRSYNEQFF	TGTGCCATCAGTGTAGGACTTCGCTCCTACAATGAGCAGTTCTTC	-	-	TRBV10-3	TRBJ2-1
CASSEDRNYGYTF	TGCGCCAGCAGTGAGGATCGGAACTATGGCTACACCTTC	-	-	TRBV10-1	TRBJ1-2
CASSTLRDRGDGYTF	TGTGCCAGCAGCACTCTCCGGGACAGGGGCGATGGCTACACCTTC	TRBD1	-	TRBV7-9	TRBJ1-2